The table lists the clone carrying this TCR beta chain with a few counts. Its antigen is unknown. Germline V CDR1 and CDR2: SQVTM, ANQGSEA. After removal of 7 bases from V and 7 bases from J, the junction contained 7 bases not matched to a gene. The CDR3 has 11 residues. This specimen belongs to a study of identical twins. Study conclusions and caveats: Abundant cord blood beta clonotypes carried fewer insertions; memory repertoires showed none.

TCRdb recomputed calls from the 5' RACE reads with MiXCR, one row per CDR3 protein. The sample records 420,000 or so distinct CDR3 sequences, roughly 18% being singletons. This sequence originates from a man between 45 and 60 years old in good health. V usage is TRBV29-1 and J usage is TRBJ2-7; 7 nucleotides align to TRBD2. Material for sequencing was naive T cells sorted from blood. The CDR3 nucleotides read TGCAGCGGAGGGAGGGCGGGAGAGCAGTACTTC. The encoded protein is CSGGRAGEQYF.